The 3 T cell receptor beta chains listed next were all sequenced from one sample in a study of Tregs in tolerant kidney transplant recipients. Recipients received nonmyeloablative bone marrow transplants from related graft donors, with transient mixed chimerism. Libraries were prepared by immunoSEQ multiplex PCR; TCRdb keeps only in-frame clonotypes and omits some of them. In the table there are 20,000 to 25,000 clones, around 85% of which are singletons. Sequenced here: CD8+ T cells from blood (PBMCs), sampled 6 months after the transplant. These receptors were taken from a human patient who received a combined kidney and bone marrow transplant. Some T cells could come from the graft donor.

The chain links TRBV5-5 to TRBJ1-5; no definite D call. This CDR3 comprises 15 residues. Trimming stripped 0 bases from V and 7 bases from J, with 14 bases between. The germline V gene has CDR1 SGHKS and CDR2 YYEKEE (reference sequence). The CDR3 here is CASSLARATGQPQHF. The CDR3 DNA is TGTGCCAGCAGCTTGGCAAGGGCTACGGGGCAGCCCCAGCATTTT.

This clone was seen once. The rearrangement joins TRBV19 to TRBJ2-5; 7 bases match TRBD1. The germline V gene has CDR1 LNHDA and CDR2 SQIVND (reference sequence). Trimming cost V 8 bases and J 5 bases; bases outside gene matches: 8. The CDR3 has 13 amino acids. In DNA form, the CDR3 reads TGTGCCAGTCAGACAGGGAATGGCGAGACCCAGTACTTC. Protein sequence: CASQTGNGETQYF.

The V and J genes are TRBV19 and TRBJ2-2; 10 bases are a match to TRBD2. V was clipped by 5 bases and J by 2 bases; unmatched bases: 5. There are 16 residues in the CDR3. Per germline, CDR1 LNHDA and CDR2 SQIVND (reference sequence). The CDR3 nucleotides read TGTGCCAGTAGTTCCGGACTAGCGGATAACACCGGGGAGCTGTTTTTT. It encodes CASSSGLADNTGELFF.